This is a list of T cell receptor beta chains from one sample in a study of T cells in pancreatic ductal adenocarcinoma. The assay was immunoSEQ multiplex PCR, and TCRdb's table has in-frame clones only and misses some. Of roughly 100,000 clones detected, over 90% appear once; the ten largest clones hold roughly 3.1%. Sequencing was done on a sample of PBMCs. The receptor set was obtained from a human donor with pancreatic ductal adenocarcinoma. The CDR3 runs from the conserved cysteine through the conserved F or W. The D gene is left open where the match is weak. Only some rows state a clone size, as once, few, many or a class for expanded clones.

j_gene,abundance,d_gene,v_gene,CDR3aa,CDR3nt
TRBJ2-4,-,-,TRBV5-1,CASSLGSGSDVDIQYF,TGCGCCAGCAGCTTGGGGTCCGGGTCAGATGTAGACATTCAGTACTTC
TRBJ2-1,once,-,TRBV5-6,CASSLVGRAYNEQFF,TGTGCCAGCAGCTTGGTCGGGAGAGCTTACAATGAGCAGTTCTTC
TRBJ2-2,-,TRBD1,TRBV5-1,CASSSNGQGNTGELFF,TGCGCCAGCAGCTCGAACGGACAGGGGAACACCGGGGAGCTGTTTTTT
TRBJ2-1,-,TRBD2,TRBV4-1,CASSQTGAGVNNEQFF,TGCGCCAGCAGCCAGACGGGAGCGGGAGTGAACAATGAGCAGTTCTTC
TRBJ1-1,-,-,TRBV29-1,CSARVGAATNTEAFF,TGCAGCGCTCGGGTTGGGGCCGCAACAAACACTGAAGCTTTCTTT
TRBJ2-5,-,TRBD1,TRBV2,CASCRDREETQYF,TGTGCCAGCTGCCGGGACAGGGAAGAGACCCAGTACTTC
TRBJ2-2,-,TRBD1,TRBV7-6,CASSAGTVGELFF,TGTGCCAGCAGCGCAGGGACAGTCGGGGAGCTGTTTTTT
TRBJ2-2,-,-,TRBV2,CASSERGQTGELFF,TGTGCCAGCAGTGAGAGAGGGCAGACCGGGGAGCTGTTTTTT
TRBJ2-3,-,TRBD2,TRBV5-1,CASSGGTSGDTQYF,TGCGCCAGCAGCGGTGGGACTAGCGGAGATACGCAGTATTTT
TRBJ2-3,-,TRBD2,TRBV4-2,CASSQGGSGTRTDTQYF,TGTGCCAGCAGCCAAGGGGGTAGCGGGACCCGCACAGATACGCAGTATTTT
TRBJ2-3,-,-,TRBV18,CASSPTQRGEMYTQYF,TGTGCCAGCTCACCAACTCAGCGCGGGGAAATGTATACGCAGTATTTT